This T cell receptor (beta chain) was obtained from a study of identical twins. This clonotype occurred a few times. TCRdb analysed the 5' RACE reads with MiXCR anew, one entry per CDR3 protein. The repertoire has 1.5 million to 2 million distinct CDR3 sequences, roughly a third of them found once; the top ten carry around 0.3%. The CDR3 contains 15 residues. CDR1 is MGHDK and CDR2 is SYGVNS in the germline V gene. Unmatched junction bases numbered 8, after V lost 6 bases and J lost 3 bases. The origin of this receptor is a newborn girl in good health. The sequenced material came from cord blood. This chain joins TRBV25-1 and TRBJ2-7; 10 bases line up with TRBD2. DNA of the CDR3: TGTGCCAGCAGATCCTCACTAGCGGGAAGCTACGAGCAGTACTTC. Its protein is CASRSSLAGSYEQYF.